The 18 T cell receptor beta chains reported below all come from one sample, sequenced in a study of T cell repertoires in cytomegalovirus infection. Antigens for these TCRs are unknown. TCRdb ran MiXCR on the reads and lists one entry per CDR3 protein. This repertoire shows approximately 990,000 distinct CDR3 sequences, roughly 31% found once; its top ten account for over 11%. The specimen comprised cultured CD8+ T cells from PBMCs, sampled from culture after CMV antigen stimulation. Receptors were obtained from a human donor in good health (CMV status not recorded). Some clones in this sample may be carry-over from other donors' samples.

The J gene is TRBJ1-2, the V gene TRBV7-3; TRBD1 matches at 10 bases. Trimming cost V 5 bases and J 4 bases; bases outside gene matches: 7. The germline gives CDR1 SGHTA, CDR2 FQGTGA. The CDR3 has 15 amino acids. CDR3 in amino acids: CASSIGTGEGYGYTF. The CDR3 DNA reads TGTGCCAGCAGCATTGGGACAGGGGAAGGCTATGGCTACACCTTC. Together with reference TRBV7-3 and TRBJ1-2, the CDR3 gives the full variable domain: GAGVSQTPSNKVTEKGKYVELRCDPISGHTALYWYRQSLGQGPEFLIYFQGTGAADDSGLPNDRFFAVRPEGSVSTLKIQRTERGDSAVYLCASSIGTGEGYGYTFGSGTRLTVV.

The chain joins TRBV7-9 to TRBJ2-5, with 8 nucleotides matching TRBD1. Germline CDR1 SEHNR, CDR2 FQNEAQ (reference sequence). The V gene end was trimmed by 0 bases and the J gene end by 5 bases; junction bases not matched to a gene: 5. The CDR3 is 15 amino acids. CDR3 residues: CASSLAPGQGETQYF. The CDR3 coding sequence is TGTGCCAGCAGCTTAGCGCCTGGACAGGGTGAGACCCAGTACTTC.

This clonotype showed up just a few times. The chain couples TRBV7-9 to TRBJ1-5, with 7 bases identical to TRBD1. After removal of 5 bases from V and 11 bases from J, the junction contained 15 bases not matched to a gene. This CDR3 comprises 15 residues. CDR1 SEHNR and CDR2 FQNEAQ come from the germline V gene (reference sequence). CDR3 loop: CASSRAGTESVAQHF. The DNA of the CDR3 is TGTGCCAGCAGCAGAGCCGGGACAGAAAGCGTGGCCCAGCATTTT.

The chain combines TRBV12-2 with TRBJ1-2. TRBV12-2 is classified as a pseudogene. CDR3 length: 17 amino acids. This CDR3 reads CASRLANWQRSRPGYTF. CDR3 nucleotides: TGTGCAAGTCGCTTAGCGAATTGGCAGAGATCCCGCCCTGGCTACACCTTC.

The chain couples TRBV5-6 to TRBJ2-3, with TRBD2 identical over 11 bases. This CDR3 is built from 17 residues. Germline V gene lookup returns CDR1 SGHDT and CDR2 YYEEEE. V trimming: 0 bases; J trimming: 2 bases; junction bases outside the gene matches: 5. This CDR3 reads CASSLELAGAITDTQYF. CDR3 bases: TGTGCCAGCAGCTTGGAACTAGCGGGGGCGATCACAGATACGCAGTATTTT.

This clonotype has ten or more counts. The chain is built from TRBV7-9 and TRBJ2-7, with D uncertain. The V end lost 1 base, the J end lost 4 bases, and 11 bases lay between the germline ends. Germline V lookup: CDR1 SEHNR, CDR2 FQNEAQ (reference sequence). This CDR3 region has 14 residues. The CDR3 reads CASSLGSGKYEQYV. The DNA of the CDR3 is TGTGCCAGCAGCTTAGGTTCCGGAAAATACGAGCAGTACGTC.

The gene calls are TRBV24-1 and TRBJ2-3; TRBD1 is a possible D gene (6 bases). The CDR3 runs 15 residues. The germline gives CDR1 KGHDR, CDR2 SFDVKD. Trimming took 2 bases from V and 0 from J, leaving 8 bases between them. DNA of the CDR3: TGTGCCACCAGTGATTATGACAGGAGCACAGATACGCAGTATTTT. Its protein product is CATSDYDRSTDTQYF.

The V and J genes are TRBV7-8 and TRBJ2-1; 8 bases are shared with TRBD1. The CDR3 totals 14 residues. Losses at the gene ends were 4 bases for V and 9 bases for J; bases not matched to a gene: 8. Germline V gene lookup returns CDR1 SGHVS and CDR2 FQNEAQ. CDR3 in DNA: TGTGCCAGCAGCTCCCTGACAGGGGAGGTTGAGCAGTTCTTC. It translates to CASSSLTGEVEQFF.

This chain uses TRBV9 with TRBJ2-5; 9 nucleotides line up with TRBD2. Germline V CDR1 and CDR2: SGDLS, YYNGEE. The length of the CDR3 is 16 residues. The V gene end was trimmed by 0 bases and the J gene end by 0 bases; junction bases not matched to a gene: 3. The CDR3, as DNA: TGTGCCAGCAGCGTAGTGGCGGGGGGGTACCAAGAGACCCAGTACTTC. This translates into CASSVVAGGYQETQYF.

This clonotype was seen ten or more times. The chain uses TRBV7-6 and TRBJ2-1, with a tentative D call TRBD2 (5 bases). Between the trimmed V and J ends, which lost 5 bases and 6 bases, there was a span of 20 bases. CDR1 and CDR2 (germline): SGHVS, FNYEAQ. This CDR3 is 16 amino acids long. The CDR3 coding sequence is TGTGCCAGCAGCCCTCCCGGGGTCGTCCGGGTCAATGAGCAGTTCTTC. Translation: CASSPPGVVRVNEQFF.

This chain joins TRBV3-1 and TRBJ1-1; D might be TRBD1 (5 bases). CDR1 and CDR2 (germline): LGHDT, YNNKEL (reference sequence). CDR3 length: 14 residues. V gave up 5 bases and J gave up 3 bases, with 13 bases separating them. In nucleotides, the CDR3 is TGTGCCAGCAGCATCGGGGACGTGTACACTGAAGCTTTCTTT. Protein product: CASSIGDVYTEAFF.

J is TRBJ1-1 and V is TRBV13; no clear D gene. CDR3 length equals 18 residues. V dropped 1 base and J dropped 5 bases, with 23 bases sitting between them. CDR1 and CDR2 from the germline V gene are PRHDT and FYEKMQ (reference sequence). CDR3 sequence reads: CASSLEVPRPTSGTEAFF. CDR3 DNA: TGTGCCAGCAGCTTAGAGGTTCCCAGACCGACCTCGGGGACTGAAGCTTTCTTT. The full variable domain, completed using reference TRBV13 and TRBJ1-1, is AAGVIQSPRHLIKEKRETATLKCYPIPRHDTVYWYQQGPGQDPQFLISFYEKMQSDKGSIPDRFSAQQFSDYHSELNMSSLELGDSALYFCASSLEVPRPTSGTEAFFGQGTRLTVV.

This clonotype has a count of ten or more. The chain joins TRBV7-8 to TRBJ2-2, with 7 positions matching TRBD1. V lost 3 bases to trimming and J lost 7 bases; unmatched junction nucleotides: 8. Germline loops: CDR1 SGHVS, CDR2 FQNEAQ. There are 15 residues in the CDR3. The CDR3 sequence is CASSFLLTGIGELFF. The CDR3, as DNA: TGTGCCAGCAGCTTTCTCCTGACAGGGATCGGGGAGCTGTTTTTT.

For this clonotype: Lacking the conserved final phenylalanine or tryptophan, this CDR3 likely reflects a read error. The chain links TRBV7-8 to TRBJ2-5; the D is unclear. The CDR3 extends over 16 amino acids. CDR1 and CDR2 (germline): SGHVS, FQNEAQ. The V and J ends lost 5 bases and 1 base respectively, with 17 bases between them. The CDR3 region has the DNA TGTGCCAGCAGCCTACACCCTCCGGCCTTCCAAGAGACCCAGTACTCC. It yields the protein CASSLHPPAFQETQYS.

CDR3 protein: CSVGGTGGGGGVYGYTF. CDR3 in DNA: TGCAGCGTTGGGGGGACAGGGGGGGGAGGGGGGGTCTATGGCTACACCTTC. The chain carries TRBV29-1 and TRBJ1-2; 11 bases match TRBD1. Germline CDR1 SQVTM, CDR2 ANQGSEA. Trimming took 4 bases from V and 4 from J; bases not matched to a gene: 14. The CDR3 sequence is 17 residues long. The variable domain in full, completed from reference TRBV29-1 and TRBJ1-2, reads SAVISQKPSRDICQRGTSLTIQCQVDSQVTMMFWYRQQPGQSLTLIATANQGSEATYESGFVIDKFPISRPNLTFSTLTVSNMSPEDSSIYLCSVGGTGGGGGVYGYTFGSGTRLTVV.

This clonotype was observed once. The V call is TRBV9, the J call TRBJ2-2; the D gene is possibly TRBD1 (6 bases). Germline lookup yields CDR1 SGDLS and CDR2 YYNGEE. The CDR3 has 14 amino acids. The germline V and J ends were trimmed by 3 bases and 5 bases, with 11 bases remaining between them. The chain's CDR3 is CASSGTGRTGELFF. The CDR3 nucleotides are TGTGCCAGCAGCGGAACAGGGCGGACCGGGGAGCTGTTTTTT. Full variable domain (rest looked up from reference TRBV9 and TRBJ2-2): DSGVTQTPKHLITATGQRVTLRCSPRSGDLSVYWYQQSLDQGLQFLIQYYNGEERAKGNILERFSAQQFPDLHSELNLSSLELGDSALYFCASSGTGRTGELFFGEGSRLTVL.

The V call is TRBV27, the J call TRBJ2-1; possible D gene TRBD2, 5 bases. The germline V and J ends were trimmed by 5 bases and 3 bases, with 17 bases remaining between them. The CDR3 loop spans 16 amino acids. Germline values: CDR1 MNHEY, CDR2 SMNVEV (reference sequence). The CDR3 protein is CASSPPGRANYNEQFF. CDR3 coding DNA: TGTGCCAGCAGTCCTCCCGGGCGGGCCAACTACAATGAGCAGTTCTTC.

This clonotype showed up just a few times. The chain is built from TRBV27 and TRBJ1-2; 7 bases align to TRBD1. There are 14 residues in the CDR3. CDR1 MNHEY and CDR2 SMNVEV come from the germline V gene (reference sequence). V shed 9 bases, J shed 5 bases, and the junction held 12 bases outside the gene matches. CDR3 DNA sequence: TGTGCCAGTACTCCTCAGGGGGGAGAATATGGCTACACCTTC. Translated, it gives CASTPQGGEYGYTF.